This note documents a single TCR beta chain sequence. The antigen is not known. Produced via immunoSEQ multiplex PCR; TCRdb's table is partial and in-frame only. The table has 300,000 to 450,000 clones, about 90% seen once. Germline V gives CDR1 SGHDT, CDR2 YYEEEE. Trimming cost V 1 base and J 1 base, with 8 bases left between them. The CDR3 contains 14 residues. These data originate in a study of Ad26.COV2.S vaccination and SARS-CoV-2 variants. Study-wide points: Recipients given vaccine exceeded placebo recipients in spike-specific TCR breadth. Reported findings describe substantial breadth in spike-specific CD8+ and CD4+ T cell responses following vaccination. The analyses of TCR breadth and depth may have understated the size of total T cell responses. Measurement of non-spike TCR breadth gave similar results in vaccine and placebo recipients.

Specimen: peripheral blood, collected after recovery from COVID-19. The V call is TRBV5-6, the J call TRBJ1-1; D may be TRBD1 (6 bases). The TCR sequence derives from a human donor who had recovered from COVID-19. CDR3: CASSLSRGNTEAFF. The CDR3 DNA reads TGTGCCAGCAGCTTGAGCAGGGGGAACACTGAAGCTTTCTTT.